This T cell receptor beta chain stems from a study of T cell responses to AZD1222 COVID-19 vaccine. Findings of the study overall: Most donors were white British, females outnumbered males, and clonal diversity was possibly underestimated.

This CDR3 has 16 residues. V shed 5 bases and J 1 base; nucleotides not matched to a gene: 14. Germline CDR1 DFQATT, CDR2 SNEGSKA (reference sequence). This table comes from immunoSEQ multiplex PCR, and its TCRdb copy is limited to in-frame clones, with some not included. The repertoire holds 150,000 to 200,000 clones, with about nine tenths as singletons. In the case of this clone: Its antigen remains unknown.

The starting material was peripheral blood, obtained 28 days after the second AZD1222 dose. The rearrangement joins TRBV20-1 to TRBJ2-7; 7 bases match TRBD2. This clonotype was sampled from an adult who received the AZD1222 COVID-19 vaccine. CDR3 nucleotide sequence: TGCAGTGCTCGTGGGGGGGGTGGACTGAGGTCCTACGAGCAGTACTTC. Protein sequence: CSARGGGGLRSYEQYF.